These T cell receptor beta chains were read from a single sample in a study of blood T cell repertoires in COVID-19. Sequencing used immunoSEQ multiplex PCR; TCRdb keeps in-frame clones, though not all of them. The data show about 220,000 clones, roughly 90% seen once. Sequenced material: peripheral blood. These receptors originate from a man between 40 and 49 years old with active or convalescent COVID-19. Each CDR3 is given with its conserved first and last residue.

v_call: TRBV5-5; j_call: TRBJ1-6; cdr3_length: 16; cdr3_aa: CASSSQASSYNSPLHF
v_call: TRBV19; j_call: TRBJ1-6; cdr3_length: 14; cdr3_aa: CASRHSSYNSPLHF
v_call: TRBV10-2; j_call: TRBJ1-5; cdr3_length: 15; cdr3_aa: CASSLPAGLGQPQHF
v_call: TRBV2; j_call: TRBJ1-1; cdr3_length: 14; cdr3_aa: CASTQGNSQYEAFF
v_call: TRBV12-3/TRBV12-4; j_call: TRBJ2-1; cdr3_length: 11; cdr3_aa: CASSFNNEQFF
v_call: TRBV9; j_call: TRBJ1-1; cdr3_length: 15; cdr3_aa: CASSVDPRVDTEAFF
v_call: TRBV28; j_call: TRBJ1-2; cdr3_length: 12; cdr3_aa: CASSFRQGGYTF
v_call: TRBV5-1; j_call: TRBJ2-3; cdr3_length: 15; cdr3_aa: CASSLTTADGDTQYF
v_call: TRBV6-6; j_call: TRBJ2-2; cdr3_length: 15; cdr3_aa: CASKTDRGNTGELFF
v_call: TRBV5-1; j_call: TRBJ2-7; cdr3_length: 15; cdr3_aa: CASSLVGGRGNEQYF
v_call: TRBV30; j_call: TRBJ2-1; cdr3_length: 13; cdr3_aa: CAWSSEILDEQFF
v_call: TRBV21-1; j_call: TRBJ2-5; cdr3_length: 12; cdr3_aa: CASSSREETQYF
v_call: TRBV19; j_call: TRBJ2-7; cdr3_length: 16; cdr3_aa: CASSIALASGTYEQYF
v_call: TRBV5-8; j_call: TRBJ2-7; cdr3_length: 11; cdr3_aa: CASSLRDEQYF
v_call: TRBV2; j_call: TRBJ1-5; cdr3_length: 14; cdr3_aa: CASSVQGAGQPQHF
v_call: TRBV5-8; j_call: TRBJ1-5; cdr3_length: 14; cdr3_aa: CASSLAAGGQPQHF
v_call: TRBV29-1; j_call: TRBJ1-1; cdr3_length: 12; cdr3_aa: CSGDSRGIEAFF
v_call: TRBV12-5; j_call: TRBJ1-4; cdr3_length: 14; cdr3_aa: CASSGRDQDEKLFF
v_call: TRBV30; j_call: TRBJ2-3; cdr3_length: 12; cdr3_aa: CAWSVGGDTQYF
v_call: TRBV4-2; j_call: TRBJ1-3; cdr3_length: 14; cdr3_aa: CASSRGEFGNTIYF
v_call: TRBV6-5; j_call: TRBJ1-6; cdr3_length: 12; cdr3_aa: CASTTTGQPLHF
v_call: TRBV29-1; j_call: TRBJ2-7; cdr3_length: 14; cdr3_aa: CSVERVDGAYEQYF
v_call: TRBV7-6; j_call: TRBJ2-1; cdr3_length: 17; cdr3_aa: CASSLGTSGGFYNEQFF
v_call: TRBV5-1; j_call: TRBJ1-3; cdr3_length: 13; cdr3_aa: CASSSFAGNTIYF
v_call: TRBV27; j_call: TRBJ1-4; cdr3_length: 17; cdr3_aa: CASSLGRPGPFSGELFF
v_call: TRBV5-8; j_call: TRBJ2-2; cdr3_length: 16; cdr3_aa: CASSPRTGDPGGELFF
v_call: TRBV7-9; j_call: TRBJ2-3; cdr3_length: 16; cdr3_aa: CASSPRLAGNTDTQYF
v_call: TRBV5-8; j_call: TRBJ2-2; cdr3_length: 14; cdr3_aa: CASSSYRATGELFF
v_call: TRBV5-1; j_call: TRBJ2-3; cdr3_length: 15; cdr3_aa: CASSLAGPGTDTQYF
v_call: TRBV11-2; j_call: TRBJ2-1; cdr3_length: 13; cdr3_aa: CASTADSYNEQFF
v_call: TRBV19; j_call: TRBJ1-5; cdr3_length: 15; cdr3_aa: CAVRGGGSNNQPQHF
v_call: TRBV5-4; j_call: TRBJ2-7; cdr3_length: 14; cdr3_aa: CASSPLASAYEQYF
v_call: TRBV5-4; j_call: TRBJ2-1; cdr3_length: 18; cdr3_aa: CASTALRGAGVGVHEQFF
v_call: TRBV28; j_call: TRBJ2-7; cdr3_length: 14; cdr3_aa: CASSLAGGLYEQYF
v_call: TRBV2; j_call: TRBJ1-5; cdr3_length: 14; cdr3_aa: CASSPGQGEQPQHF
v_call: TRBV19; j_call: TRBJ2-7; cdr3_length: 15; cdr3_aa: CASSLSKTGESEQYF
v_call: TRBV19; j_call: TRBJ2-7; cdr3_length: 12; cdr3_aa: CASGQGTAEQYF
v_call: TRBV19; j_call: TRBJ1-1; cdr3_length: 15; cdr3_aa: CASSIGGRGFTEAFF
v_call: TRBV3-1/TRBV3-2; j_call: TRBJ2-2; cdr3_length: 16; cdr3_aa: CASSFRLAGEPGELFF
v_call: TRBV5-1; j_call: TRBJ2-7; cdr3_length: 14; cdr3_aa: CASSLAGGPNEQYF